The clone carrying this TCR beta chain was picked up a small number of times. Its matching antigen is unknown. These data come from a study of post-analysis software for immune sequencing data. Overall study findings and caveats: F measure clustering grouped samples strongly by preparation batch. Multiple sclerosis was associated with a significant reduction in normalized Chao1 diversity relative to controls.

Unique molecular identifiers were carried by the TCR beta cDNA libraries. MiXCR was run by TCRdb on the PCR reads, yielding one entry per CDR3 protein. The sample lists under 900,000 distinct CDR3 sequences; roughly 50% were seen once. Sequencing was done on a sample of blood. The receptor was derived from a girl under 18 with multiple sclerosis.

CDR3 sequence: CAISGQSNYGYTF. CDR3 DNA sequence: TGTGCCATCAGTGGCCAGTCCAACTATGGCTACACCTTC. The chain has TRBV10-3 and TRBJ1-2, with D unclear. V lost 4 bases and J 2 bases, leaving 8 bases between the germline ends. The CDR3 covers 13 residues. CDR1 is ENHRY and CDR2 is SYGVKD in the germline V gene.